These T cell receptor beta chains were read from a single sample in a study of blood T cell repertoires in COVID-19. The method was immunoSEQ multiplex PCR; TCRdb's version includes in-frame clones alone and lacks a portion of them. The table includes 30,000 or so clones, around 85% detected once. Sequencing used peripheral blood. Receptors originate from an elderly man with active COVID-19. The CDR3 runs from the conserved cysteine through the conserved F or W. D genes are given only for firm matches. Size is stated for part of the rows, as once, few or many counts, or as a class when the clone is expanded.

d_call	clone_size	v_call	j_call	cdr3_nt	cdr3_aa
-	-	TRBV7-9	TRBJ1-6	TGTGCCAGCAGCTCCGAGCCCGGGACAACAAACCCACCCCTCCACTTT	CASSSEPGTTNPPLHF
TRBD2	-	TRBV5-4	TRBJ2-1	TGTGCCAGCAGCTTACGTCTGACTAGCAGGGATGAGCAGTTCTTC	CASSLRLTSRDEQFF
-	few	TRBV9	TRBJ1-1	TGTGCCAGCAGCGTAGTACATAACACTGAAGCTTTCTTT	CASSVVHNTEAFF
-	once	TRBV12-3/TRBV12-4	TRBJ2-7	TGTGCCAGCAGTTTAGCGCTAAGCCACGAGCAGTACTTC	CASSLALSHEQYF
-	-	TRBV11-2	TRBJ1-1	TGTGCCAGCAGCCCGCGGGGGGGTTCGAACACTGAAGCTTTCTTT	CASSPRGGSNTEAFF
TRBD1	-	TRBV11-2	TRBJ2-5	TGTGCCAGCAGCCGTGACAGGGCCCAAGAGACCCAGTACTTC	CASSRDRAQETQYF
-	once	TRBV5-6	TRBJ2-7	TGTGCCAGCAGCCAACAAGGGGTTGGTGGTTCCTACGAGCAGTACTTC	CASSQQGVGGSYEQYF
-	-	TRBV18	TRBJ2-5	TGTGCCAGCTCACCACCGGCAGTCCAAGAGACCCAGTACTTC	CASSPPAVQETQYF
-	few	TRBV28	TRBJ2-7	TGTGCCAGCAGTTTTGATCTGGCAGGCCTATCCTACGAGCAGTACTTC	CASSFDLAGLSYEQYF
-	-	TRBV5-1	TRBJ1-1	TGCGCCAGCAGCTTGGATCGGGGAATGAACACTGAAGCTTTCTTT	CASSLDRGMNTEAFF
-	-	TRBV5-5	TRBJ1-1	TGTGCCAGCAGCGCAACACAGGGAAGAGGCGAAGCTTTCTTT	CASSATQGRGEAFF
-	-	TRBV5-5	TRBJ2-2	TGTGCCAGCAGCTTGGACGGACAGGGGGAGCTGTTTTTT	CASSLDGQGELFF
-	medium-sized	TRBV2	TRBJ1-2	TGTGCCAGCATGAAACTCTATGGCTACACCTTC	CASMKLYGYTF
-	once	TRBV28	TRBJ1-3	TGTGCCAGCAGTCCGGGTGCTGGAAACACCATATATTTT	CASSPGAGNTIYF
-	-	TRBV7-2	TRBJ2-7	TGTGCCAGCAGCTCCTCAAAGAGCTCCGAGCAGTACTTC	CASSSSKSSEQYF
-	-	TRBV6-5	TRBJ2-2	TGTGCCTCCCAAATGAACACCGGGGAGCTGTTTTTT	CASQMNTGELFF
-	-	TRBV7-8	TRBJ1-2	TGTGCCAGCAGCTTAGAGACAGGAGTTGGCTACACCTTC	CASSLETGVGYTF
-	-	TRBV19	TRBJ1-6	TGTGCCAGTAGAAAAATTTACGGAGGGAATTCACCCCTCCACTTT	CASRKIYGGNSPLHF
-	once	TRBV15	TRBJ1-1	TGTGCCACCAGCAGAGGGGCGAAGAACACTGAAGCTTTCTTT	CATSRGAKNTEAFF
TRBD1	few	TRBV5-4	TRBJ1-1	TGTGCCAGCAGCTTGGCCCCCAGGGGGAGCACTGAAGCTTTCTTT	CASSLAPRGSTEAFF
-	-	TRBV6-6	TRBJ1-3	TGTGCCAGCAGTTACCGCGCGGAGGTGGGCACCATATATTTT	CASSYRAEVGTIYF
-	-	TRBV3-1/TRBV3-2	TRBJ1-2	TGTGCCAGCAGCCAAGCGATTAGGGGCAGTGGCTACACCTTC	CASSQAIRGSGYTF
-	-	TRBV5-1	TRBJ2-5	TGCGCCAGCAGCTTGTTCCGGGATACGCAAGAGACCCAGTACTTC	CASSLFRDTQETQYF
TRBD1	once	TRBV5-1	TRBJ1-2	TGCGCCAGCACCGAGGACAGGAGAGGCTACACCTTC	CASTEDRRGYTF
TRBD2	-	TRBV9	TRBJ2-2	TGTGCCAGCAGCCCCAAGACTAGCTCGAACACCGGGGAGCTGTTTTTT	CASSPKTSSNTGELFF
-	-	TRBV20-1	TRBJ1-2	TGCAGTGCTAGAGACTGGACAGCTCCCTTC	CSARDWTAPF
-	-	TRBV5-4	TRBJ2-7	TGTGCCAGCAGTATTCAGGGATACGAGCAGTACTTC	CASSIQGYEQYF
-	once	TRBV9	TRBJ1-4	TGTGCCAGCAGCTCCCGAGGGCGGGGAGATGAAAAACTGTTTTTT	CASSSRGRGDEKLFF
-	-	TRBV12-5	TRBJ1-2	TGTGCTAGTGGGGCAAAAATCGGGAGCCAATCGGGGGGCTACACCTTC	CASGAKIGSQSGGYTF
-	-	TRBV7-9	TRBJ2-2	TGTGCCAGCACCGTCCGGGTAGCGTCGGCCGGGGAGCTGTTTTTT	CASTVRVASAGELFF
-	-	TRBV18	TRBJ1-1	TGTGCCAGCTCACCACAGGGAGGGCTGAACACTGAAGCTTTCTTT	CASSPQGGLNTEAFF
TRBD1	-	TRBV3-1/TRBV3-2	TRBJ1-4	TGTGCCAGCAACCACCGGGACAGGGACGAAAAACTGTTTTTT	CASNHRDRDEKLFF
TRBD1	-	TRBV7-9	TRBJ1-3	TGTGCCAGCAGTGAGGGGGCTTATGGAAACACCATATATTTT	CASSEGAYGNTIYF
TRBD1	-	TRBV10-3	TRBJ2-7	TGTGCCGTCAAACCGGGACAGAGCTCCTACGAGCAGTACTTC	CAVKPGQSSYEQYF
TRBD2	-	TRBV7-3	TRBJ2-1	TGTGCCAGCAGCGTGAGCGGGGGGGCGACCTACAATGAGCAGTTCTTC	CASSVSGGATYNEQFF
TRBD2	-	TRBV7-8	TRBJ2-3	TGTGCCAGCAGCTTAGTCCCTAGCGGGGGGGCAAGGTCCCCCACAGATACGCAGTATTTT	CASSLVPSGGARSPTDTQYF
-	-	TRBV19	TRBJ1-6	TGTGCCAGTAGTATAGATCCCTGGAGGCCCCGCGGTTCACCCCTCCACTTT	CASSIDPWRPRGSPLHF
TRBD1	-	TRBV6-5	TRBJ1-2	TGTGCCAGCACCCACAGGGGAGACTATGGCTACACCTTC	CASTHRGDYGYTF
-	-	TRBV20-1	TRBJ1-4	TGCAGTGCTAGTGCCCTTCGGGCTAATGAAAAACTGTTTTTT	CSASALRANEKLFF
-	-	TRBV2	TRBJ2-1	TGTGCCAGCACAACCGAGAGCTCCTACAATGAGCAGTTCTTC	CASTTESSYNEQFF
TRBD1	once	TRBV18	TRBJ1-2	TGTGCCAGCTCACCACAAGGGACAGGAGACTATGGCTACACCTTC	CASSPQGTGDYGYTF
TRBD2	-	TRBV27	TRBJ2-7	TGTGCCAGCAGTTCGGGGGGAACCTACGAGCAGTACTTC	CASSSGGTYEQYF